Following are 6 T cell receptor beta chains from one sample sequenced in a study of cytomegalovirus exposure and HLA in healthy donors. Primers included in the PCR were 60 Vbeta and 13 Jbeta primers. Assay used: immunoSEQ multiplex PCR; TCRdb lists only in-frame clones, some missing. Of approximately 110,000 clones listed, around 77% are singletons. Input material: PBMCs. Receptor source: a woman aged 25-40 years in good health and CMV-seropositive.

This clone was detected a few times. J is TRBJ1-3 and V is TRBV19, with D possibly matching TRBD1 (5 bases). V lost 4 bases, J lost 9 bases, and 22 bases lay in between. This CDR3 has 16 residues. Germline V CDR1 and CDR2: LNHDA, SQIVND (reference sequence). The DNA for the CDR3 is TGTGCCAGTAGTACGCAGGGTCCCCTCTTTAGGGGCACCATATATTTT. This encodes CASSTQGPLFRGTIYF.

The J gene is TRBJ1-1, the V gene TRBV6-6; 7 bases align to TRBD1. The CDR3 runs to 16 residues. Trimming took 0 bases from V and 5 from J; bases not matched to a gene: 9. Germline V gives CDR1 MNHNY, CDR2 SVGAGI (reference sequence). Here the CDR3 reads CASSYSGQVRETEAFF. Here the CDR3 DNA reads TGTGCCAGCAGTTACTCAGGACAGGTCCGGGAGACTGAAGCTTTCTTT.

The chain couples TRBV11-2 to TRBJ1-4, with a tentative D call TRBD1 (5 bases). The germline V gene encodes CDR1 SGHAT and CDR2 FQNNGV. Trimming shortened V by 0 bases and J by 5 bases, and 7 bases separated the two germline ends. CDR3 length equals 14 residues. In DNA, the CDR3 is TGTGCCAGCAGCTTAGAGGGGGGAAATGAAAAACTGTTTTTT. The encoded protein is CASSLEGGNEKLFF.

The chain couples TRBV2 to TRBJ1-5, with D unclear. Trimming left V 6 bases short and J 1 base short, with 19 bases between. The length of the CDR3 is 17 residues. Germline V gene lookup returns CDR1 SNHLY and CDR2 FYNNEI. The CDR3 coding sequence is TGTGCCAGCAGCAAAGAAGAGGGCCGGGCAAGCAATCAGCCCCAGCATTTT. Encoded protein: CASSKEEGRASNQPQHF.

The V and J genes are TRBV18 and TRBJ1-4; a weak D match, TRBD1 (6 bases). CDR1 KGHSH and CDR2 LQKENI come from the germline V gene. The CDR3 has 16 residues. Trimming took 8 bases from V and 6 from J, leaving 22 bases between them. The CDR3 coding sequence is TGTGCCAGCGCCCGGACCGGGGGGGCGCCTGATGAAAAACTGTTTTTT. As protein: CASARTGGAPDEKLFF.

The V gene is TRBV7-2, the J gene TRBJ2-2; 8 bases fit TRBD2. This CDR3 is 16 amino acids long. CDR1 is SGHTA, CDR2 FQGNSA, per germline. The CDR3 nucleotides are TGTGCTTCGTCCGGGGGGGCCGGATATCTCACCGGGGAGCTGTTTTTT. This gives the protein CASSGGAGYLTGELFF.